This TCR beta chain was found in a study of Ad26.COV2.S vaccination and SARS-CoV-2 variants. Study information: It was the COV1001 Ad26.COV2.S trial arm that included the donor.

The germline gives CDR1 SGDLS, CDR2 YYNGEE. V was clipped by 1 base and J by 1 base, with 5 bases between them. CDR3 size: 13 residues. Treatment specified: approximately 18 received Ad26.COV2.S at low or high dose, single or two shots; roughly 5 received placebo; per-sample allocation not given. Sample collection was performed on day 63 after the first vaccine or placebo injection. Repertoires were generated with immunoSEQ multiplex PCR, while TCRdb's copy carries only in-frame clones and drops some. The sample includes 440,000 or so clones, roughly 88% of them seen just once. Study observations and caveats: There was a possibility that the TCR breadth and depth analyses underestimated total T cell responses. Spike-specific TCR breadth in vaccine recipients exceeded that seen in placebo recipients. There was reportedly substantial breadth in spike-specific CD8+ and CD4+ T cell responses after vaccination.

Remarks on this clone: The antigen is unknown. The sample carries other DNA sequences with the same CDR3.

This TCR was recovered from a person between 18 and 65 years old who received the Ad26.COV2.S COVID-19 vaccine or a placebo. This rearrangement joins TRBV9 to TRBJ1-1; D is perhaps TRBD1 (5 bases). The sample here was peripheral blood, taken in a trial of Ad26.COV2.S vaccine versus placebo. In DNA, the CDR3 is TGTGCCAGCAGCGTACAGGGGAACACTGAAGCTTTCTTT. Translating gives CASSVQGNTEAFF.